Presented here are 16 T cell receptor beta chains from one specimen sequenced in a study of response to subunit inactivated influenza vaccine. MiXCR was run by TCRdb on the RT-PCR reads, yielding one entry per CDR3 protein. The table lists some 500,000 distinct CDR3 sequences, 10% to 15% of them singletons, with over 10% in the top ten. Sequences were derived from PBMCs from blood, sampled roughly 48 days after vaccination. All receptors derive from a man aged 50 to 60 who received an inactivated influenza vaccine.

This clonotype has a handful of counts. The chain uses TRBV5-4 and TRBJ1-3; TRBD1 matches at 11 bases. Unmatched junction bases numbered 11, after V lost 3 bases and J lost 0 bases. The CDR3 runs to 19 residues. CDR1 and CDR2 from the germline V gene are SGHNT and YYREEE (reference sequence). The CDR3 reads CASSSSPGQGVPSGNTIYF. The CDR3 DNA reads TGTGCCAGCAGCTCATCCCCGGGACAGGGGGTCCCCTCTGGAAACACCATATATTTT. The full variable domain, its missing parts supplied by reference TRBV5-4 and TRBJ1-3, is ETGVTQSPTHLIKTRGQQVTLRCSSQSGHNTVSWYQQALGQGPQFIFQYYREEENGRGNFPPRFSGLQFPNYSSELNVNALELDDSALYLCASSSSPGQGVPSGNTIYFGEGSWLTVV.

In this sample, this clonotype turned up a few times. This chain connects TRBV18 to TRBJ1-4; D remains unclear. CDR1 is KGHSH, CDR2 LQKENI, per germline. The CDR3 has 13 amino acids. The V gene lost 5 bases and the J gene lost 3 bases, with 7 bases spanning the gap. The CDR3 DNA reads as TGTGCCAGCTCAGGGATGGCTAATGAAAAACTGTTTTTT. Its protein product is CASSGMANEKLFF.

The chain uses TRBV24-1 and TRBJ2-5, with TRBD1 identical over 7 bases. Trimming took 4 bases from V and 3 from J; bases not matched to a gene: 7. The CDR3 runs to 15 residues. Germline V gives CDR1 KGHDR, CDR2 SFDVKD. The CDR3, as DNA: TGTGCCACCAGTGACCCGACAGGGAGTAAAGAGACCCAGTACTTC. Its translation is CATSDPTGSKETQYF.

There are a few counts of this clonotype. This rearrangement joins TRBV6-5 to TRBJ1-6, with TRBD1 as a possible D gene (5 bases). The CDR3 is 16 residues long. Germline V gives CDR1 MNHEY, CDR2 SVGAGI. V was clipped by 5 bases and J by 6 bases, with 17 bases between them. The CDR3, as DNA: TGTGCCAGCAGTCACTTGCCTTTTGGGGGTAATTCACCCCTCCACTTT. It is translated as CASSHLPFGGNSPLHF.

The chain links TRBV20-1 to TRBJ2-1; D may be TRBD1 or TRBD2 (5 bases each). The CDR3 runs to 13 residues. V lost 5 bases to trimming and J lost 6 bases, with 14 bases between them. Per germline, CDR1 DFQATT and CDR2 SNEGSKA (reference sequence). Here the CDR3 DNA reads TGCAGTGCTGGGCCGGGGCTAGTCAATGAGCAGTTCTTC. Its protein is CSAGPGLVNEQFF.

This clonotype has ten or more counts. V and J are TRBV5-1 and TRBJ2-1, with a possible D match to TRBD2 (7 bases). The V gene lost 0 bases and the J gene lost 2 bases, with 12 bases spanning the gap. The germline gives CDR1 SGHRS, CDR2 YFSETQ. The CDR3 runs 16 residues. CDR3 bases: TGCGCCAGCAGCTTGGAAGGCGGGGGCACCTACAATGAGCAGTTCTTC. Amino acid sequence: CASSLEGGGTYNEQFF.

The gene calls are TRBV7-8 and TRBJ2-3; 8 nucleotides align to TRBD1. V dropped 5 bases and J dropped 4; count of bases not matched to a gene: 14. CDR1 and CDR2 from the germline V gene are SGHVS and FQNEAQ. This CDR3 has 17 amino acids. The CDR3 sequence is CASSIGQGRFLSDTQYF. DNA of the CDR3: TGTGCCAGCAGCATCGGACAGGGTCGGTTTTTATCAGATACGCAGTATTTT.

This clonotype was found many times. The chain couples TRBV4-1 to TRBJ1-5; 7 bases agree with TRBD1. Losses at the gene ends were 3 bases for V and 1 base for J; bases not matched to a gene: 3. The CDR3 contains 15 residues. From germline, CDR1 is MGHRA and CDR2 YSYEKL. The DNA for the CDR3 is TGCGCCAGCAGCCAGGGGACAGTCAGCAATCAGCCCCAGCATTTT. Its translation: CASSQGTVSNQPQHF.

This clonotype was seen many times. The gene calls are TRBV12-3 or TRBV12-4 and TRBJ1-2; 7 positions match TRBD1. The CDR3 has 12 residues. With 5 bases clipped from V and 6 bases from J, the junction kept 3 bases outside the gene matches. This CDR3 reads CASSPGTDGYTF. The CDR3 DNA reads as TGTGCCAGCAGTCCCGGGACAGATGGCTACACCTTC.

The table lists this clonotype with many counts. V is TRBV7-6 and J is TRBJ2-1, with D hard to call. V was shortened by 4 bases and J by 10 bases, with 11 bases between the two germline ends. Germline CDR1 reads SGHVS; CDR2 reads FNYEAQ. The length of the CDR3 is 12 residues. The CDR3 sequence is CASSSGMREQFF. The CDR3 nucleotides read TGTGCCAGCAGCTCCGGCATGAGGGAGCAGTTCTTC.

The J gene is TRBJ2-7, the V gene TRBV9, with 8 nucleotides matching TRBD1. Germline CDR1 reads SGDLS; CDR2 reads YYNGEE. The CDR3 spans 14 residues. With 3 bases clipped from V and 6 bases from J, the junction kept 8 bases outside the gene matches. DNA of the CDR3: TGTGCCAGCAGCGGGACAGGGCCTACCTCCGAGCAGTACTTC. It specifies CASSGTGPTSEQYF.

This clonotype came up once. The rearrangement links TRBV18 to TRBJ1-2; 8 bases match TRBD1. V trimming: 0 bases; J trimming: 7 bases; junction bases outside the gene matches: 4. Looked up from germline, CDR1 is KGHSH and CDR2 is LQKENI. The length of the CDR3 is 14 residues. CDR3 loop: CASSPPGRGLGYTF. For the CDR3, the DNA is TGTGCCAGCTCACCACCGGGCAGGGGGCTTGGCTACACCTTC. The full variable domain, rest sourced from reference TRBV18 and TRBJ1-2, is NAGVMQNPRHLVRRRGQEARLRCSPMKGHSHVYWYRQLPEEGLKFMVYLQKENIIDESGMPKERFSAEFPKEGPSILRIQQVVRGDSAAYFCASSPPGRGLGYTFGSGTRLTVV.

The rearrangement joins TRBV14 to TRBJ2-5; 7 bases line up with TRBD1. Trimming took 4 bases from V and 3 from J; bases not matched to a gene: 5. Germline V CDR1 and CDR2: SGHDN, FVKESK. This CDR3 region has 14 residues. The CDR3 sequence is CASSPLDRKETQYF. The CDR3 bases are TGTGCCAGCAGCCCACTGGACAGGAAAGAGACCCAGTACTTC. Full variable domain (outside the CDR3, taken from reference TRBV14 and TRBJ2-5): EAGVTQFPSHSVIEKGQTVTLRCDPISGHDNLYWYRRVMGKEIKFLLHFVKESKQDESGMPNNRFLAERTGGTYSTLKVQPAELEDSGVYFCASSPLDRKETQYFGPGTRLLVL.

The sample holds a few counts of this clonotype. For the CDR3, the DNA is TGTGCCAGCAGCTTAATCCGGGGCCCGCCCGAAAAACTGTTTTTT. Its translation is CASSLIRGPPEKLFF. This chain connects TRBV7-8 to TRBJ1-4, with D maybe TRBD1 (5 bases). Looked up from germline, CDR1 is SGHVS and CDR2 is FQNEAQ. The germline V and J ends were trimmed by 2 bases and 8 bases, with 15 bases remaining between them. The CDR3 covers 15 residues.

This clonotype was observed a handful of times. The chain carries TRBV20-1 and TRBJ2-1, with 9 bases that match TRBD2. V trimming: 8 bases; J trimming: 6 bases; junction bases outside the gene matches: 11. Germline V CDR1 and CDR2: DFQATT, SNEGSKA (reference sequence). The CDR3 extends over 14 amino acids. CDR3 protein: CSFLSGSASNEQFF. As DNA, the CDR3 is TGCAGTTTCCTTAGCGGGAGTGCTAGCAATGAGCAGTTCTTC.

The CDR3 nucleotides are TGTGCCAGCAGTTACGGCCACGGCTCCTACAATGAGCAGTTCTTC. Residues: CASSYGHGSYNEQFF. The V gene is TRBV6-5, the J gene TRBJ2-1; D is uncertain. Germline-derived CDR1 and CDR2 are MNHEY and SVGAGI. The CDR3 spans 15 residues. V was cut by 2 bases and J by 0 bases, with 8 bases left in between.